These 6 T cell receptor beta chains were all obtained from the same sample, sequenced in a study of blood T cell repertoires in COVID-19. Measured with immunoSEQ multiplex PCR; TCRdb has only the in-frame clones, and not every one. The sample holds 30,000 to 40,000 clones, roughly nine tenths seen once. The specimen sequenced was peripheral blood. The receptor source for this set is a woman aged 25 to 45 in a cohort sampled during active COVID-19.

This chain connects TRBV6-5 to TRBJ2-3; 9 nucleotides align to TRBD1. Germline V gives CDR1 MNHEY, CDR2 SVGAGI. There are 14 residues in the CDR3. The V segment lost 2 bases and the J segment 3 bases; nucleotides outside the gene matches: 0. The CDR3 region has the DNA TGTGCCAGCAGTTACGGACAGGGGACAGATACGCAGTATTTT. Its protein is CASSYGQGTDTQYF.

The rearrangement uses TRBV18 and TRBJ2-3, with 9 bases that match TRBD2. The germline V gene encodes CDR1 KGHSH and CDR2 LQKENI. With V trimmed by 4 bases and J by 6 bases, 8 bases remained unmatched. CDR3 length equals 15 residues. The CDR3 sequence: CASSLKSGRLDTQYF. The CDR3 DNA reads TGTGCCAGCTCACTAAAGAGCGGGAGGCTGGATACGCAGTATTTT.

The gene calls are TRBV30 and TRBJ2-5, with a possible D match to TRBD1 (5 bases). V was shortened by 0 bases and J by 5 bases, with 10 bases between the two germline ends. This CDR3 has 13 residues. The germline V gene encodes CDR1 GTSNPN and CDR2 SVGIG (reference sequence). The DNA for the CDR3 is TGTGCCTGGAGTGTAGGGGTGCGCGAGACCCAGTACTTC. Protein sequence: CAWSVGVRETQYF.

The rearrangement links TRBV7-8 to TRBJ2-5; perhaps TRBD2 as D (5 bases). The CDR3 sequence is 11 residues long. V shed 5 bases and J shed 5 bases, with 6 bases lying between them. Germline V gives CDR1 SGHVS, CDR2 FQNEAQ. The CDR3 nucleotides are TGTGCCAGCAGCCGCGGGGAGACCCAGTACTTC. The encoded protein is CASSRGETQYF.

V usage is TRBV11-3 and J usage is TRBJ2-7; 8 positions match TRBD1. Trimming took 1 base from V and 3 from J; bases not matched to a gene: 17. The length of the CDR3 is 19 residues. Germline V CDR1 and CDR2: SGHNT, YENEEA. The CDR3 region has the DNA TGTGCCAGCAGCTTAGTCTCGACAGGGGCGTCGATCTACCTCTACGAGCAGTACTTC. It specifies CASSLVSTGASIYLYEQYF.

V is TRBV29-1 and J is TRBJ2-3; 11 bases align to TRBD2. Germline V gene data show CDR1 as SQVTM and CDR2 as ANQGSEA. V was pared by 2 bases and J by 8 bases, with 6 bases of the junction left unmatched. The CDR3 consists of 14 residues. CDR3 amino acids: CSVEIAGGLFTQYF. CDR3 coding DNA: TGCAGCGTTGAAATAGCGGGAGGGTTGTTTACGCAGTATTTT.